The 25 T cell receptor beta chains reported below all come from one sample, sequenced in a study of shared clonotypes between healthy human individuals. TCRdb keeps only in-frame clones here, not all; method: immunoSEQ multiplex PCR. Altogether about a million clones are present, about 75% being singletons, with the ten largest covering less than 1.5%. The sequenced material came from memory CD4+ T cells sorted from blood. Subset: CD45RA-negative fraction. These receptors were taken from a young man in good health.

The chain links TRBV5-1 to TRBJ2-3; D remains unclear. The length of the CDR3 is 15 residues. Germline CDR1 and CDR2: SGHRS and YFSETQ. V lost 1 base to trimming and J lost 6 bases, with 15 bases between them. This chain's CDR3 is CASSLRTNAWDTQYF. DNA of the CDR3: TGCGCCAGCAGCTTGCGGACGAATGCTTGGGATACGCAGTATTTT.

This clone was detected only once. The rearrangement joins TRBV10-1 to TRBJ2-1; D is possibly TRBD1 (6 bases). CDR3 size: 14 residues. The germline gives CDR1 WNHNN, CDR2 SYGVQD (reference sequence). V was pared by 2 bases and J by 9 bases, with 14 bases between. The CDR3 nucleotides read TGCGCCAGCAGTGAGCAACAGGGAAGGGGTGAGCAGTTCTTC. Its protein is CASSEQQGRGEQFF.

The V call is TRBV11-2, the J call TRBJ2-7, with D unresolved. Per the germline V gene, CDR1 is SGHAT and CDR2 is FQNNGV. CDR3 length: 12 residues. Trimming took off 6 bases at V and 4 bases at J, with 10 bases between the two ends. For the CDR3, the DNA is TGTGCCAGCAGTCCCGTGGGATACGAGCAGTACTTC. As protein: CASSPVGYEQYF.

The rearrangement links TRBV6-5 to TRBJ2-5, with 10 positions matching TRBD2. Germline V gene data show CDR1 as MNHEY and CDR2 as SVGAGI. The ends lost 7 bases at V and 3 bases at J; junction bases unmatched: 5. The CDR3 is 14 amino acids. The CDR3 region has the DNA TGTGCCAGCACCAGAGGACTAGCGGAAGAGACCCAGTACTTC. Its protein is CASTRGLAEETQYF.

The chain links TRBV29-1 to TRBJ2-3, with D unclear. Trimming took off 4 bases at V and 0 bases at J, with 5 bases between the two ends. The CDR3 sequence is 12 residues long. Germline lookup yields CDR1 SQVTM and CDR2 ANQGSEA. CDR3 sequence: CSVVPSTDTQYF. In nucleotides, the CDR3 is TGCAGCGTTGTGCCTAGCACAGATACGCAGTATTTT.

This chain links TRBV10-1 with TRBJ1-1; D gene unclear. Per germline, CDR1 WNHNN and CDR2 SYGVQD (reference sequence). V dropped 6 bases and J dropped 0 bases, with 11 bases sitting between them. CDR3 length equals 14 residues. This CDR3 is CASSKGGMNTEAFF. The CDR3 DNA follows: TGCGCCAGCAGCAAGGGCGGCATGAACACTGAAGCTTTCTTT.

V usage is TRBV7-9 and J usage is TRBJ1-4; D remains unclear. The CDR3 is 13 amino acids. Trimming cost V 3 bases and J 5 bases, with 7 bases left between them. Germline-derived CDR1 and CDR2 are SEHNR and FQNEAQ (reference sequence). CDR3 sequence: CASSLDGNEKLFF. CDR3 nucleotides: TGTGCCAGCAGCTTGGACGGGAATGAAAAACTGTTTTTT.

This clone was observed once. The genes are TRBV4-1 and TRBJ2-5, with a possible D match to TRBD1 (5 bases). Germline CDR1 and CDR2: MGHRA and YSYEKL. Trimming pared 3 bases from V and 5 bases from J, leaving 19 bases between. This CDR3 spans 16 amino acids. In DNA, the CDR3 is TGCGCCAGCAGCCAGCGAGACAGTAAGGAGACGGAGACCCAGTACTTC. Translation gives CASSQRDSKETETQYF.

The sample holds one count of this clone. This sequence joins TRBV19 and TRBJ2-7; TRBD1 matches 8 bases. The V gene's germline CDR1 is LNHDA and CDR2 SQIVND (reference sequence). The length of the CDR3 is 13 residues. J was trimmed by 3 bases and V by 5 bases; bases with no gene match: 3. The CDR3 sequence: CASSYGQGYEQYF. The CDR3 bases are TGTGCCAGTAGTTATGGACAGGGCTACGAGCAGTACTTC.

The chain's CDR3 is CASSLAGGSPDTQYF. The CDR3 region has the DNA TGCGCCAGCAGCTTGGCCGGGGGTAGCCCAGATACGCAGTATTTT. The chain carries TRBV5-1 and TRBJ2-3; D is possibly TRBD2 (6 bases). Germline V gene data show CDR1 as SGHRS and CDR2 as YFSETQ. The CDR3 is 15 amino acids. Trimming removed 0 bases at V and 4 bases at J, with 12 bases between.

In regard to this clone: Other DNA sequences in the sample encode the same CDR3. The gene calls are TRBV5-1 and TRBJ2-5, with D perhaps given as TRBD1 or TRBD2 (5 bases each). Looked up from germline, CDR1 is SGHRS and CDR2 is YFSETQ. The V end lost 2 bases, the J end lost 5 bases, and 13 bases lay between the germline ends. CDR3 length: 14 amino acids. CDR3 region: CASSLDSRGETQYF. The CDR3 bases are TGCGCCAGCAGCTTAGACAGCCGCGGGGAGACCCAGTACTTC.

V gene TRBV2 combines with J gene TRBJ2-1; TRBD2 matches at 8 bases. Trimming at V came to 6 bases and at J to 6 bases, leaving 4 bases not matched to a gene. CDR1 SNHLY and CDR2 FYNNEI come from the germline V gene. This CDR3 has 13 amino acids. The CDR3 protein is CASRREVSNEQFF. The CDR3 nucleotides are TGTGCCAGCAGGCGGGAGGTTTCCAATGAGCAGTTCTTC.

In the case of this clone: This CDR3 is also generated by other DNA sequences in the sample. The chain has TRBV5-4 and TRBJ1-6; a possible D gene is TRBD1 (6 bases). V gave up 2 bases and J gave up 0 bases, with 6 bases separating them. The CDR3 runs 15 residues. Germline CDR1 reads SGHNT; CDR2 reads YYREEE (reference sequence). The CDR3 DNA reads as TGTGCCAGCAGCTTACAGGGCTCCTATAATTCACCCCTCCACTTT. This translates into CASSLQGSYNSPLHF.

The chain recombines TRBV10-3 with TRBJ2-3, with 8 bases identical to TRBD1. Germline lookup yields CDR1 ENHRY and CDR2 SYGVKD. CDR3 size: 17 residues. V shed 6 bases and J 5 bases; nucleotides not matched to a gene: 16. The CDR3 reads CAISALSVPGTGDTQYF. CDR3 coding DNA: TGTGCCATCAGCGCCCTCTCCGTCCCCGGGACAGGAGATACGCAGTATTTT.

The chain couples TRBV9 to TRBJ2-1; tentatively, D is TRBD2 (5 bases). Per the germline V gene, CDR1 is SGDLS and CDR2 is YYNGEE. Deletions cut 0 bases from V and 5 bases from J, with 15 bases between. The CDR3 is made up of 16 amino acids. The CDR3 DNA reads as TGTGCCAGCAGCGTAGAAGGTGGTAGAGGGAACAATGAGCAGTTCTTC. Its protein is CASSVEGGRGNNEQFF.

The chain carries TRBV11-2 and TRBJ2-1; the D gene is possibly TRBD1 (7 bases). Trimming shortened V by 4 bases and J by 4 bases, and 17 bases separated the two germline ends. Per the germline V gene, CDR1 is SGHAT and CDR2 is FQNNGV. The CDR3 totals 16 residues. This CDR3 reads CASSWGDSHGYNEQFF. In nucleotides, the CDR3 is TGTGCCAGCAGCTGGGGGGACAGCCATGGGTACAATGAGCAGTTCTTC.

The V and J genes are TRBV2 and TRBJ2-3; possible D gene TRBD1, 7 bases. The V and J ends lost 8 bases and 2 bases respectively, with 14 bases between them. Germline CDR1 is SNHLY and CDR2 is FYNNEI. There are 14 residues in the CDR3. CDR3 bases: TGTGCCAGCGTCGCGGGACAGAACACAGATACGCAGTATTTT. Its protein is CASVAGQNTDTQYF.

The rearrangement joins TRBV7-8 to TRBJ2-3; TRBD2 might be the D (6 bases). The CDR3 extends over 14 amino acids. V was clipped by 4 bases and J by 2 bases, with 10 bases between them. Germline V gene lookup returns CDR1 SGHVS and CDR2 FQNEAQ. CDR3 DNA: TGTGCCAGCAGCTCCCGGGACTTCACAGATACGCAGTATTTT. Translated: CASSSRDFTDTQYF. The full variable domain, in which reference TRBV7-8 and TRBJ2-3 provide the parts outside the CDR3, is GAGVSQSPRYKVAKRGQDVALRCDPISGHVSLFWYQQALGQGPEFLTYFQNEAQLDKSGLPSDRFFAERPEGSVSTLKIQRTQQEDSAVYLCASSSRDFTDTQYFGPGTRLTVL.

CDR3 DNA sequence: TGTGCCGGAGGGACTAGCGGGGGCAATGAGCAGTTCTTC. Amino acid sequence: CAGGTSGGNEQFF. This sequence joins TRBV2 and TRBJ2-1; 14 bases align to TRBD2. Germline CDR1 SNHLY, CDR2 FYNNEI. V was pared by 11 bases and J by 6 bases, with 3 bases of the junction left unmatched. The CDR3 covers 13 residues.

V is TRBV5-1 and J is TRBJ2-2; TRBD1 aligns across 11 bases. CDR3 length equals 14 residues. CDR1 and CDR2 from the germline V gene are SGHRS and YFSETQ. After removal of 9 bases from V and 7 bases from J, the junction contained 8 bases not matched to a gene. DNA of the CDR3: TGCGCCACCTCAGGACAGGGGGCGTTCGGGGAGCTGTTTTTT. Amino acid sequence: CATSGQGAFGELFF.

Here the CDR3 reads CASSPPIARDFEQFF. Here the CDR3 DNA reads TGTGCCAGCAGCCCTCCGATAGCGAGGGACTTTGAGCAGTTCTTC. The V gene is TRBV5-4, the J gene TRBJ2-1, with D tentatively TRBD2 (6 bases). Trimming took off 4 bases at V and 9 bases at J, with 20 bases between the two ends. This CDR3 contains 15 residues. Germline lookup yields CDR1 SGHNT and CDR2 YYREEE (reference sequence).

Remarks on this clone: A single base separates this from a much larger clone, so it may be a read error. This chain uses TRBV11-2 with TRBJ2-2; D remains unclear. Germline CDR1 and CDR2: SGHAT and FQNNGV. The CDR3 has 12 amino acids. V gave up 1 base and J gave up 6 bases, with 3 bases separating them. In DNA, the CDR3 is TGTGCCAGCAGCTTAGGGCCCGGGGAGCTGTTTTTT. This codes for CASSLGPGELFF.

J is TRBJ1-6 and V is TRBV9; unclear D gene. Per the germline V gene, CDR1 is SGDLS and CDR2 is YYNGEE. The CDR3 covers 13 residues. Trimming cost V 0 bases and J 6 bases, with 4 bases left between them. The CDR3 DNA is TGTGCCAGCAGCGTAGGAGGTAATTCACCCCTCCACTTT. Its translation: CASSVGGNSPLHF.

The V gene is TRBV30, the J gene TRBJ2-1; D uncertain. Germline V gene lookup returns CDR1 GTSNPN and CDR2 SVGIG (reference sequence). The V gene lost 3 bases and the J gene lost 6 bases, with 9 bases spanning the gap. The CDR3 has 12 amino acids. CDR3 region: CAWRESTNEQFF. CDR3 nucleotides: TGTGCCTGGAGAGAAAGTACCAATGAGCAGTTCTTC.

The rearrangement uses TRBV29-1 and TRBJ1-6; 8 positions match TRBD1. Per the germline V gene, CDR1 is SQVTM and CDR2 is ANQGSEA. The CDR3 is 16 amino acids. The V gene end was trimmed by 6 bases and the J gene end by 7 bases; junction bases not matched to a gene: 14. The CDR3 region is CSVTIQGTGVNSPLHF. The CDR3 coding sequence is TGCAGCGTCACAATTCAAGGGACAGGAGTAAATTCACCCCTCCACTTT.